This T cell receptor (beta chain) was sequenced during a study of CD8 T cells in ankylosing spondylitis. General study results and limits: Within ankylosing spondylitis blood, a TCR beta motif made up of roughly eight highly homologous variants appeared to be characteristic. In synovial fluid and blood from reactive arthritis, some motif variants were previously reported.

This clonotype has ten or more counts. What it binds is unknown. V was cut by 0 bases and J by 6 bases, with 21 bases left in between. Germline V gene data show CDR1 as SGHAT and CDR2 as FQNNGV. The CDR3 length is 18 residues. TCRdb reprocessed the 5' RACE reads via MiXCR and lists one record per CDR3 protein. This table holds about 150,000 distinct CDR3 sequences, about 7% found once. Material for sequencing was blood, either unsorted or a sorted T cell fraction (not recorded which). This clonotype was obtained from a female donor with ankylosing spondylitis or in good health (not recorded which). The V and J genes are TRBV11-2 and TRBJ2-4; D is perhaps TRBD2 (5 bases). The CDR3 DNA sequence: TGTGCCAGCAGCTTAGACGGTGGCAACTCGGTTGGAGGAAACATTCAGTACTTC. Translating it yields CASSLDGGNSVGGNIQYF.